Below, 31 T cell receptor beta chains from the same sample are listed, as sequenced in a study of blood T cell repertoires in COVID-19. Produced via immunoSEQ multiplex PCR; TCRdb's table is partial and in-frame only. The repertoire holds some 50,000 clones, with roughly 84% as singletons. Specimen: peripheral blood. These receptors all stem from a man in his fifties with active COVID-19.

CDR3 sequence: CASRNRLAGNTIYF. CDR3 coding DNA: TGTGCCAGCAGGAACCGCCTAGCAGGAAACACCATATATTTT. V gene TRBV6-5 combines with J gene TRBJ1-3; no firm D call. V lost 6 bases, J lost 4 bases, and 13 bases lay in between. Germline CDR1 is MNHEY and CDR2 is SVGAGI. The CDR3 is made up of 14 amino acids.

The V gene is TRBV28, the J gene TRBJ2-7; 9 positions agree with TRBD2. The CDR3 length is 14 residues. Per germline, CDR1 MDHEN and CDR2 SYDVKM. The trim removed 4 bases at V and 7 bases at J, leaving 8 bases unmatched. CDR3: CASSSAGGPLEQYF. Written as DNA, the CDR3 is TGTGCCAGCAGTTCGGCGGGGGGGCCATTAGAGCAGTACTTC.

The rearrangement uses TRBV25-1 and TRBJ1-4; a weak D match, TRBD1 (6 bases). The V end lost 1 base, the J end lost 6 bases, and 12 bases lay between the germline ends. The length of the CDR3 is 15 residues. Germline V gives CDR1 MGHDK, CDR2 SYGVNS. This CDR3 reads CASSEFEGTYEKLFF. CDR3 bases: TGTGCCAGCAGTGAATTTGAGGGGACATATGAAAAACTGTTTTTT.

The J gene is TRBJ2-7, the V gene TRBV18, with TRBD1 matching over 8 bases. The CDR3 runs to 16 residues. Trimming cost V 0 bases and J 4 bases; bases outside gene matches: 8. Germline lookup yields CDR1 KGHSH and CDR2 LQKENI. CDR3 bases: TGTGCCAGCTCACCACCCCCGGCAGGGGGCGTTTACGAGCAGTACTTC. It codes for CASSPPPAGGVYEQYF. The full variable domain, with the rest looked up from reference TRBV18 and TRBJ2-7, is NAGVMQNPRHLVRRRGQEARLRCSPMKGHSHVYWYRQLPEEGLKFMVYLQKENIIDESGMPKERFSAEFPKEGPSILRIQQVVRGDSAAYFCASSPPPAGGVYEQYFGPGTRLTVT.

The chain joins TRBV18 to TRBJ2-7, with a possible D match to TRBD1 (5 bases). This CDR3 has 14 residues. Germline values: CDR1 KGHSH, CDR2 LQKENI. Trimming took off 3 bases at V and 5 bases at J, with 14 bases between the two ends. The CDR3 coding sequence is TGTGCCAGCTCACCTGATAGGGGAATCAACGAGCAGTACTTC. As protein: CASSPDRGINEQYF.

The V and J genes are TRBV5-1 and TRBJ1-1; 7 nucleotides line up with TRBD1. This CDR3 is built from 14 residues. After removal of 3 bases from V and 0 bases from J, the junction contained 2 bases not matched to a gene. CDR1 SGHRS and CDR2 YFSETQ come from the germline V gene. CDR3 loop: CASSSTGLNTEAFF. Here the CDR3 DNA reads TGCGCCAGCAGCTCGACAGGGCTGAACACTGAAGCTTTCTTT. The variable domain in full, with the rest retrieved from reference TRBV5-1 and TRBJ1-1, is KAGVTQTPRYLIKTRGQQVTLSCSPISGHRSVSWYQQTPGQGLQFLFEYFSETQRNKGNFPGRFSGRQFSNSRSEMNVSTLELGDSALYLCASSSTGLNTEAFFGQGTRLTVV.

The chain employs TRBV7-3 and TRBJ2-1; D is unresolved. Looked up from germline, CDR1 is SGHTA and CDR2 is FQGTGA. The CDR3 loop spans 15 amino acids. The V and J ends lost 1 base and 0 bases respectively, with 7 bases between them. The CDR3 nucleotides read TGTGCCAGCAGCTTAAGGCCCAGCTCCTACAATGAGCAGTTCTTC. Translated, it gives CASSLRPSSYNEQFF.

The chain has TRBV4-2 and TRBJ2-3; 9 nucleotides line up with TRBD2. The CDR3 is 16 amino acids. CDR1 and CDR2 (germline): LGHNA, YNFKEQ. Trimming at V came to 3 bases and at J to 0 bases, leaving 4 bases not matched to a gene. The CDR3 is CASSQGLAASTDTQYF. Here the CDR3 DNA reads TGTGCCAGCAGCCAGGGACTAGCAGCGAGCACAGATACGCAGTATTTT.

This clone was recorded once. This chain joins TRBV3-1 (or the pseudogene TRBV3-2) and TRBJ2-1; D not resolved. The V gene's germline CDR1 is LGHDT and CDR2 YNNKEL (reference sequence). Trimming pared 2 bases from V and 5 bases from J, leaving 4 bases between. The CDR3 runs to 12 residues. The CDR3 coding sequence is TGTGCCAGCAGCCAAACGGACAATGAGCAGTTCTTC. This encodes CASSQTDNEQFF.

The gene calls are TRBV6-4 and TRBJ1-5, with TRBD1 as a possible D gene (5 bases). This CDR3 has 14 residues. Trimming took off 2 bases at V and 7 bases at J, with 12 bases between the two ends. CDR1 is MRHNA, CDR2 SNTAGT, per germline. CDR3 sequence reads: CASSDGHGRQPQHF. CDR3 nucleotides: TGTGCCAGCAGTGACGGACATGGGAGGCAGCCCCAGCATTTT.

J is TRBJ1-1 and V is TRBV18; maybe TRBD1 (6 bases). This CDR3 spans 15 amino acids. The V gene's germline CDR1 is KGHSH and CDR2 LQKENI. Trimming left V 4 bases short and J 1 base short, with 13 bases between. This CDR3 is CASSRNRDTNTEAFF. The CDR3, as DNA: TGTGCCAGCTCACGGAACAGGGATACGAACACTGAAGCTTTCTTT.

The gene calls are TRBV3-1 (or the pseudogene TRBV3-2) and TRBJ2-7, with D possibly TRBD1 on 5 matching bases. In germline, CDR1 is LGHDT, CDR2 YNNKEL (reference sequence). The CDR3 runs 14 residues. V lost 4 bases, J lost 3 bases, and 13 bases lay in between. For the CDR3, the DNA is TGTGCCAGCAGCCCGAGGTTCCAGGGCTACGAGCAGTACTTC. The encoded protein is CASSPRFQGYEQYF.

The J gene is TRBJ1-3, the V gene TRBV12-3 or TRBV12-4; D is uncertain. The CDR3 spans 13 residues. Trimming took off 2 bases at V and 4 bases at J, with 6 bases between the two ends. The CDR3, as DNA: TGTGCCAGCAGTTTACGCGCGGGAAACACCATATATTTT. Encoded protein: CASSLRAGNTIYF.

This rearrangement joins TRBV28 to TRBJ2-7, with 10 bases that match TRBD2. Trimming removed 4 bases from V and 6 bases from J; junction bases left unmatched: 6. CDR3 length equals 14 residues. Germline V lookup: CDR1 MDHEN, CDR2 SYDVKM. The CDR3 protein is CASSSETSGSEQYF. The CDR3 DNA is TGTGCCAGCAGTTCCGAGACTAGCGGGTCCGAGCAGTACTTC.

This clone came up a few times. The rearrangement joins TRBV6-5 to TRBJ2-1, with D perhaps matching TRBD2 (6 bases). This CDR3 comprises 15 residues. Trimming took 4 bases from V and 7 from J, leaving 17 bases between them. The germline CDR1 and CDR2 sequences are MNHEY and SVGAGI. CDR3 coding DNA: TGTGCCAGCAGTTCCCGGAGGGCTTTAATAAATGAGCAGTTCTTC. Amino acids: CASSSRRALINEQFF.

This chain joins TRBV5-1 and TRBJ1-2; TRBD1 aligns across 9 bases. V shed 3 bases and J 12 bases; nucleotides not matched to a gene: 9. The CDR3 has 13 residues. Germline CDR1 SGHRS, CDR2 YFSETQ. The CDR3 loop reads CASSSTGGDGDTF. The CDR3 DNA sequence: TGCGCCAGCAGCTCCACAGGGGGCGATGGGGACACCTTC.

This clone came up a few times. The chain has TRBV6-5 and TRBJ2-7; D possibly corresponds to TRBD2 (6 bases). Germline CDR1 reads MNHEY; CDR2 reads SVGAGI. Trimming cost V 5 bases and J 6 bases, with 14 bases left between them. The CDR3 runs 13 residues. CDR3 residues: CASSHGRDSEQYF. The DNA for the CDR3 is TGTGCCAGCAGTCATGGACGGGACTCCGAGCAGTACTTC.

This chain uses TRBV27 with TRBJ2-3; D not resolved. Germline V lookup: CDR1 MNHEY, CDR2 SMNVEV (reference sequence). The CDR3 loop spans 14 amino acids. Trimming took 5 bases from V and 2 from J, leaving 11 bases between them. CDR3 coding DNA: TGTGCCAGCAGTCTCCAGGAACCCACAGATACGCAGTATTTT. As protein: CASSLQEPTDTQYF.

V is TRBV11-1 and J is TRBJ1-2, with D unclear. Germline V gives CDR1 SGHAT, CDR2 FQDESV (reference sequence). Trimming took off 1 base at V and 2 bases at J, with 14 bases between the two ends. The CDR3 has 16 amino acids. CDR3 sequence (DNA): TGTGCCAGCAGCTTAGGGGAGATCACCAGAAACTATGGCTACACCTTC. The encoded protein is CASSLGEITRNYGYTF.

The V gene is TRBV27, the J gene TRBJ2-3, with 8 nucleotides matching TRBD2. Germline V gene lookup returns CDR1 MNHEY and CDR2 SMNVEV (reference sequence). V gave up 8 bases and J gave up 4 bases; unmatched junction bases: 23. This CDR3 is 19 amino acids long. CDR3 bases: TGTGCCAGCTCCACCTCCCCCATCAATAGCGGGACAAAAGCAGATACGCAGTATTTT. This gives the protein CASSTSPINSGTKADTQYF.

V is TRBV27 and J is TRBJ2-1, with 11 bases lining up with TRBD2. The V segment lost 4 bases and the J segment 7 bases; nucleotides outside the gene matches: 12. In germline, CDR1 is MNHEY, CDR2 SMNVEV (reference sequence). The CDR3 is made up of 17 amino acids. CDR3 sequence (DNA): TGTGCCAGCAGTTCCCAACGACTAGCGGGGAGATTAAATGAGCAGTTCTTC. Protein product: CASSSQRLAGRLNEQFF.

The gene calls are TRBV7-2 and TRBJ2-3; 8 nucleotides agree with TRBD2. Germline trimming cut 3 bases from V and 5 bases from J; bases unmatched to any gene: 10. The CDR3 has 16 residues. From germline, CDR1 is SGHTA and CDR2 FQGNSA. The CDR3 nucleotides are TGTGCCAGCAGCTTGGGTCGAGGGCTAGCGGGAGATACGCAGTATTTT. Amino acids: CASSLGRGLAGDTQYF. The complete variable domain, with remaining parts taken from reference TRBV7-2 and TRBJ2-3, reads GAGVSQSPSNKVTEKGKDVELRCDPISGHTALYWYRQSLGQGLEFLIYFQGNSAPDKSGLPSDRFSAERTGGSVSTLTIQRTQQEDSAVYLCASSLGRGLAGDTQYFGPGTRLTVL.

The chain has TRBV9 and TRBJ1-5, with D hard to call. The CDR3 is 13 residues long. Trimming cost V 0 bases and J 6 bases, with 7 bases left between them. CDR1 is SGDLS and CDR2 is YYNGEE in the germline V gene. Here the CDR3 reads CASSVGPGQPQHF. CDR3 sequence (DNA): TGTGCCAGCAGCGTAGGTCCCGGTCAGCCCCAGCATTTT.

This chain uses TRBV10-3 with TRBJ2-7, with D possibly matching TRBD1 (5 bases). Trimming took 3 bases from V and 3 from J, leaving 12 bases between them. There are 14 residues in the CDR3. The germline gives CDR1 ENHRY, CDR2 SYGVKD. This chain's CDR3 is CAISDPSGNYEQYF. For the CDR3, the DNA is TGTGCCATCAGTGACCCCTCAGGGAACTACGAGCAGTACTTC.

The chain employs TRBV6-5 and TRBJ2-7; weak D call: TRBD1 (5 bases). The V end was cut by 2 bases, the J end by 7 bases, with 12 bases between. The CDR3 consists of 13 residues. Germline lookup yields CDR1 MNHEY and CDR2 SVGAGI. The CDR3 loop is CASSYRTGLEQYF. CDR3 DNA sequence: TGTGCCAGCAGTTACAGAACAGGCCTAGAGCAGTACTTC.

This clone was detected only once. The chain links TRBV29-1 to TRBJ2-5; 7 bases are a match to TRBD1. The V gene's germline CDR1 is SQVTM and CDR2 ANQGSEA. The CDR3 consists of 13 residues. The V segment lost 5 bases and the J segment 1 base; nucleotides outside the gene matches: 4. As DNA, the CDR3 is TGCAGCGTTCGCGACAGGGTCCAAGAGACCCAGTACTTC. Translation: CSVRDRVQETQYF.

The rearrangement uses TRBV10-3 and TRBJ2-7; D might be TRBD2 (5 bases). The CDR3 length is 12 residues. In germline, CDR1 is ENHRY, CDR2 SYGVKD. V was clipped by 10 bases and J by 5 bases, with 15 bases between them. This chain's CDR3 is CASGSGFDEQYF. CDR3 in DNA: TGTGCCAGCGGCTCGGGGTTCGACGAGCAGTACTTC.

The chain combines TRBV6-5 with TRBJ2-7; no clear D. Trimming removed 8 bases from V and 3 bases from J, with 5 bases in between. The germline CDR1 and CDR2 sequences are MNHEY and SVGAGI. The CDR3 loop spans 10 amino acids. The DNA of the CDR3 is TGTGCCAGCGGGCGCTACGAGCAGTACTTC. Encoded protein: CASGRYEQYF.

The V call is TRBV11-3, the J call TRBJ2-7; 11 positions agree with TRBD1. With V trimmed by 5 bases and J by 3 bases, 6 bases remained unmatched. The CDR3 is made up of 15 amino acids. The germline V gene encodes CDR1 SGHNT and CDR2 YENEEA. CDR3 protein: CASSGGTGGIYEQYF. The CDR3 DNA reads as TGTGCCAGCAGCGGAGGGACAGGGGGAATCTACGAGCAGTACTTC.

The rearrangement joins TRBV27 to TRBJ1-2; TRBD1 aligns across 9 bases. The CDR3 has 13 residues. V lost 7 bases to trimming and J lost 7 bases; unmatched junction nucleotides: 7. Germline V gene sequence: CDR1 MNHEY, CDR2 SMNVEV (reference sequence). CDR3: CASTTWGQGGYTF. DNA of the CDR3: TGTGCCAGCACCACTTGGGGACAGGGTGGCTACACCTTC.

The chain links TRBV7-9 to TRBJ2-7; TRBD1 might be the D (6 bases). There are 14 residues in the CDR3. The V end was cut by 3 bases, the J end by 2 bases, with 11 bases between. The V gene's germline CDR1 is SEHNR and CDR2 FQNEAQ (reference sequence). The CDR3 nucleotides are TGTGCCAGCAGCTTGTGGGACAACACCTACGAGCAGTACTTC. This sequence encodes CASSLWDNTYEQYF.